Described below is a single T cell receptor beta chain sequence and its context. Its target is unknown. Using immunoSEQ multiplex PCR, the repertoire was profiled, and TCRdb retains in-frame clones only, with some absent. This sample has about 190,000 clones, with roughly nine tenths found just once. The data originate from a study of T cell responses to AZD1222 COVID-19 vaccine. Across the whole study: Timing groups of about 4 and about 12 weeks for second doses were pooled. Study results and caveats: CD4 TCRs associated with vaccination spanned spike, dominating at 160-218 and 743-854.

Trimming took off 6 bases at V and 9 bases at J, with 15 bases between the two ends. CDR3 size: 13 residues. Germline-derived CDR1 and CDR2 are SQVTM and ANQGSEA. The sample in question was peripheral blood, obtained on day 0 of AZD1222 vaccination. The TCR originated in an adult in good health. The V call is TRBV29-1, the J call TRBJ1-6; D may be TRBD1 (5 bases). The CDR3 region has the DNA TGCAGCGTGCTTGGACAAGAGGGTTCACCCCTCCACTTT. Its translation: CSVLGQEGSPLHF.